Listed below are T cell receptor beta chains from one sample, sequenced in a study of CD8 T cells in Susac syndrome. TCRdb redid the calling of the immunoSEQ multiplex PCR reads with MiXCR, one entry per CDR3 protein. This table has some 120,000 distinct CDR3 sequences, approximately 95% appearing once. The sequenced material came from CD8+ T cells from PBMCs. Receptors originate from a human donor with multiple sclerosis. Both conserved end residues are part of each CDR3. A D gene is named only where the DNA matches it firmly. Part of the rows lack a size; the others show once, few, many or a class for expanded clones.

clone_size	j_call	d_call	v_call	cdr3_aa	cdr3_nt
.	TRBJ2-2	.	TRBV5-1	CASSATGELFF	TGCGCCAGCAGTGCCACCGGGGAGCTGTTTTTT
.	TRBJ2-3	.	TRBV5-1	CASSLFGEASTDTQYF	TGCGCCAGCAGCTTGTTTGGCGAGGCAAGCACAGATACGCAGTATTTT
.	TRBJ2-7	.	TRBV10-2	CASSEPGVGVYEQYF	TGCGCCAGCAGTGAGCCGGGAGTGGGGGTCTACGAGCAGTACTTC
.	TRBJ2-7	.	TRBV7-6	CASSPGPWEQYF	TGTGCCAGCAGCCCGGGTCCCTGGGAGCAGTACTTC
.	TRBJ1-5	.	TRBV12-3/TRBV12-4	CASSLSLGQPQHF	TGTGCCAGCAGTTTATCTCTTGGTCAGCCCCAGCATTTT
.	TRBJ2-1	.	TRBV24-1	CATSDRGLLYNEQFF	TGTGCCACCAGTGACCGAGGACTACTGTACAATGAGCAGTTCTTC
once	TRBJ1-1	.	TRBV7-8	CASSLVAARDTEAFF	TGTGCCAGCAGCTTAGTCGCGGCTAGGGACACTGAAGCTTTCTTT
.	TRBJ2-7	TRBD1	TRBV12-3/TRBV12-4	CASSLGQGVNEQYF	TGTGCCAGCAGTTTAGGACAGGGGGTCAACGAGCAGTACTTC
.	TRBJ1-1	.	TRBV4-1	CASSPPSSTEAFF	TGCGCCAGCAGCCCTCCCTCCAGCACTGAAGCTTTCTTT
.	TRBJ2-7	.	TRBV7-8	CASSPSSTKQYF	TGTGCCAGCAGCCCTAGCTCTACGAAGCAGTACTTC
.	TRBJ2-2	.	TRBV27	CASRPGGTGELFF	TGTGCCAGCAGGCCTGGTGGCACCGGGGAGCTGTTTTTT
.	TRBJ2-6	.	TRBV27	CASSLTGANVLTF	TGTGCCAGCAGTCTGACTGGGGCCAACGTCCTGACTTTC
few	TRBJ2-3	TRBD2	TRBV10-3	CAISESRLAGGPYTDTQYF	TGTGCCATCAGTGAGTCACGACTAGCGGGGGGGCCATACACAGATACGCAGTATTTT
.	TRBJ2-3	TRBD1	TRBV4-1	CASSRQGGSPPPDTQYF	TGCGCCAGCAGCCGACAGGGGGGATCCCCTCCCCCAGATACGCAGTATTTT
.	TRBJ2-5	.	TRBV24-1	CATRGGSQETQYF	TGTGCCACCAGGGGGGGCAGCCAAGAGACCCAGTACTTC
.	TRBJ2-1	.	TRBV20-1	CSAKLLKSSYNEQFF	TGCAGTGCTAAACTCCTTAAAAGCTCCTACAATGAGCAGTTCTTC
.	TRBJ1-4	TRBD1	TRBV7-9	CASGPSGTVNEKLFF	TGTGCCAGCGGCCCTTCCGGGACAGTTAATGAAAAACTGTTTTTT
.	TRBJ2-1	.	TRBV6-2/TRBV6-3	CASSQAGRSGHEQFF	TGTGCCAGCAGCCAGGCGGGGAGGTCGGGCCATGAGCAGTTCTTC
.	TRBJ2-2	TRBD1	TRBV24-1	CATRGTGFTGELFF	TGTGCCACCAGGGGGACAGGCTTTACCGGGGAGCTGTTTTTT
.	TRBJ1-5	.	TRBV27	CASRSTASNQPQHF	TGTGCCAGCAGGTCCACAGCCAGCAATCAGCCCCAGCATTTT
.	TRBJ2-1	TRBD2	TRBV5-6	CASSHGPGGSYNEQFF	TGTGCCAGCAGCCATGGGCCGGGGGGGTCCTACAATGAGCAGTTCTTC
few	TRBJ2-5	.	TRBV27	CASSLWAGQETQYF	TGTGCCAGCAGTTTATGGGCCGGCCAAGAGACCCAGTACTTC
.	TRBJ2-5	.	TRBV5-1	CASSARTVGQETQYF	TGCGCCAGCAGCGCGAGGACAGTCGGCCAAGAGACCCAGTACTTC
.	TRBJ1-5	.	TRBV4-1	CASSQEFRNQPQHF	TGCGCCAGCAGCCAAGAATTCCGCAATCAGCCCCAGCATTTT
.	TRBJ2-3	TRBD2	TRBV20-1	CSARRTGLEVDTQYF	TGCAGTGCTAGAAGAACGGGACTAGAGGTAGATACGCAGTATTTT